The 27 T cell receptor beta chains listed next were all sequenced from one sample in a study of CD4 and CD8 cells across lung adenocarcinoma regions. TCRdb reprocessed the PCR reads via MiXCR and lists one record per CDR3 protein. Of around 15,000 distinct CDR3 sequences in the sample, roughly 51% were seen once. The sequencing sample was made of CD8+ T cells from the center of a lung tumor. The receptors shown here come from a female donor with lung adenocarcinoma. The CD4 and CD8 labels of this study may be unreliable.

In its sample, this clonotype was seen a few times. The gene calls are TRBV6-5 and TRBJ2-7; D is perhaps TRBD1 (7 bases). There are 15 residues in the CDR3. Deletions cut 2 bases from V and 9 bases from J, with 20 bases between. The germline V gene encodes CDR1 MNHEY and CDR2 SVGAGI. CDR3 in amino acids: CASSYSRGDWEAQYF. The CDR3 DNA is TGTGCCAGCAGTTACAGCAGGGGGGACTGGGAGGCGCAGTACTTC.

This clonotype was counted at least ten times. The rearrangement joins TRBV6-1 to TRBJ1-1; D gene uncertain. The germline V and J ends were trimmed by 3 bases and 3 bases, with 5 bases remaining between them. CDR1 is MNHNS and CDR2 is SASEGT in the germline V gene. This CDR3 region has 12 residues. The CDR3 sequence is CASSDYDTEAFF. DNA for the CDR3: TGTGCCAGCAGTGACTATGACACTGAAGCTTTCTTT.

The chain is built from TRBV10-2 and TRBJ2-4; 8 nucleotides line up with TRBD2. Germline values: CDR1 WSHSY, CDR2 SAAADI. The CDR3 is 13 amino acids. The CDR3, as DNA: TGCGTCTCGGGGCGGGGGGCCAAAGACACGCAGTACTTC. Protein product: CVSGRGAKDTQYF.

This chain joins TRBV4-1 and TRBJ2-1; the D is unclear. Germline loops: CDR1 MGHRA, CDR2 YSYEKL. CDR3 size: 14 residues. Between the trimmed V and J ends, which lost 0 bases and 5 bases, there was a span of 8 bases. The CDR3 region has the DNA TGCGCCAGCAGCCAAGATCAGCTGAACAATGAGCAGTTCTTC. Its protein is CASSQDQLNNEQFF.

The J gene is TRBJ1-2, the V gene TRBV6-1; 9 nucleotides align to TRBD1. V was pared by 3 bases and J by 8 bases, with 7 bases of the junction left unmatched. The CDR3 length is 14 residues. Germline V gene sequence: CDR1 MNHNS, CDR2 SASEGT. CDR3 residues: CASSDGQGNRGYTF. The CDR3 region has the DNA TGTGCCAGCAGTGACGGACAGGGGAACAGGGGCTACACCTTC.

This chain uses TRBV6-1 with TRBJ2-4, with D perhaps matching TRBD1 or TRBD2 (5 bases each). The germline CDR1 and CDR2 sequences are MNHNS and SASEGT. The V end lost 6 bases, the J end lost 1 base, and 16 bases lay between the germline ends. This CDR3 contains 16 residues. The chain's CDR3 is CASRNPGRWAKNIQYF. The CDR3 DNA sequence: TGTGCCAGCAGGAACCCGGGGCGGTGGGCCAAAAACATTCAGTACTTC.

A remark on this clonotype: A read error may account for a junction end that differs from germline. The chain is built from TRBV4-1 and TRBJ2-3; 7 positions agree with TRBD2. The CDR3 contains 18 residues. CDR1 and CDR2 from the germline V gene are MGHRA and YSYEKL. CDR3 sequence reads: CASSQADAGGGGTDTQYF. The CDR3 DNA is TGCGCCAGCAGCCAAGCAGACGCGGGCGGGGGAGGCACAGATACGCAGTATTTC.

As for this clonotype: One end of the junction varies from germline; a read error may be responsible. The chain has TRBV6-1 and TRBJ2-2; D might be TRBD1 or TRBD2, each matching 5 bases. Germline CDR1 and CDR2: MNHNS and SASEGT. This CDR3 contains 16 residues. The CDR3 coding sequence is TGTGCCAGCAGGGGCGGCCAGGCCGTGAGCACCGGGGCGCTGTTTTTT. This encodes CASRGGQAVSTGALFF.

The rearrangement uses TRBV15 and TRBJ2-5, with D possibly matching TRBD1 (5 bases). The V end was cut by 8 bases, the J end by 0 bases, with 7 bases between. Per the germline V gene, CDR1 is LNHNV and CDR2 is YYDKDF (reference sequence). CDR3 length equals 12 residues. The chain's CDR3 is CATGAYQETQYF. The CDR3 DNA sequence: TGTGCCACCGGGGCGTACCAAGAGACCCAGTACTTC.

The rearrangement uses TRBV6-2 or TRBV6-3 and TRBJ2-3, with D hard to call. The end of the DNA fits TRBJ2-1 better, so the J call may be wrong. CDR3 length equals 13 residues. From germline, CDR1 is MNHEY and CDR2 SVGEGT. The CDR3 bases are TGTGCCAGCAGTCCCCAAGGGTACAATGAGCAGTTCTTC. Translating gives CASSPQGYNEQFF.

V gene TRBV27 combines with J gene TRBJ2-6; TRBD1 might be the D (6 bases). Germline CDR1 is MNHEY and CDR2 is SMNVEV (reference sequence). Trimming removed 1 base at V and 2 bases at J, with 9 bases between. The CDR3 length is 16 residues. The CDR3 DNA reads TGTGCCAGCAGTTTATATGGGACAACTGGGGCCAACGTCCTGACTTTC. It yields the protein CASSLYGTTGANVLTF.

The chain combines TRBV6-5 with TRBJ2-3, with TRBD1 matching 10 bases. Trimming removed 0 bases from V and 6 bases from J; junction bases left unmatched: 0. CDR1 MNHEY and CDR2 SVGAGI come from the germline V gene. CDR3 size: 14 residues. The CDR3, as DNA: TGTGCCAGCAGTTACTCGGGACAGGGGGATACGCAGTATTTT. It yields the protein CASSYSGQGDTQYF.

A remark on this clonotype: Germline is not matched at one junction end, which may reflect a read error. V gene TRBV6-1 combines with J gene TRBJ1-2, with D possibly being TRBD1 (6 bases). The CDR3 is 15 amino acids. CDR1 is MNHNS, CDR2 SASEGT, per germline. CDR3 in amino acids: CVSKSGVSRNYGYTF. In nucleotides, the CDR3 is TGTGTCAGCAAGTCAGGGGTGAGCCGAAACTATGGCTACACCTTC.

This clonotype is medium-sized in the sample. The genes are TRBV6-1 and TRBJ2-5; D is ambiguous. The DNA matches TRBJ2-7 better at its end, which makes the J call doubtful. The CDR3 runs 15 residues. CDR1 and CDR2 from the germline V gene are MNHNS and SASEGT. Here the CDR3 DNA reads TGTGCCAGCAGCGAGTCCCCGGGCCGTTCGTACGAGCAGTACTTC. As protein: CASSESPGRSYEQYF.

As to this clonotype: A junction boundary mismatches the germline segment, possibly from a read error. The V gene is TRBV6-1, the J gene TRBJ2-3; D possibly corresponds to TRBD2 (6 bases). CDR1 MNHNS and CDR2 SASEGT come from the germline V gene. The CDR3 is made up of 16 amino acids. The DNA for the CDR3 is TGTGCCAGCAGTGTGGAGGGGCTGTGGGCCACAGATACGCAGTATTTC. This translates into CASSVEGLWATDTQYF.

This CDR3 reads CASSLLVGSDTQYF. In DNA form, the CDR3 reads TGTGCCAGCAGCTTACTAGTTGGGTCAGATACGCAGTATTTT. The chain joins TRBV7-2 to TRBJ2-3; D is unclear. CDR1 and CDR2 from the germline V gene are SGHTA and FQGNSA. The CDR3 is 14 amino acids. The V gene lost 2 bases and the J gene lost 4 bases, with 10 bases spanning the gap.

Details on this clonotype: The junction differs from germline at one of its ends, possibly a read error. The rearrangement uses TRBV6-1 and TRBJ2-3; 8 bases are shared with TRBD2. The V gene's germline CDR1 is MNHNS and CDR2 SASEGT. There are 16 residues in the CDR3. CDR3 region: CASSVAGGLAKDTQYF. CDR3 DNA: TGTGCGAGCAGTGTGGCGGGGGGCTTGGCCAAAGACACGCAGTATTTC.

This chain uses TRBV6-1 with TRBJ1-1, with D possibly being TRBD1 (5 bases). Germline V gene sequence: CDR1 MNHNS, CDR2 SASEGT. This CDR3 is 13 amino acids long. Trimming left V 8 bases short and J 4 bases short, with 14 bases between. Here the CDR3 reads CASSRDWSTEAFF. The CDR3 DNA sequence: TGTGCCAGCTCAAGGGACTGGTCCACTGAAGCTTTCTTT.

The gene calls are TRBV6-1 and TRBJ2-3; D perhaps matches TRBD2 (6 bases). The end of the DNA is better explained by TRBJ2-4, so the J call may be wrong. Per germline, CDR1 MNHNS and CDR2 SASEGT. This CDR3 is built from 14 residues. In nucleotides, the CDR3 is TGTGCCAGCACGGGGGTGGGAGGCACAGATACTCAGTACTTC. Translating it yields CASTGVGGTDTQYF.

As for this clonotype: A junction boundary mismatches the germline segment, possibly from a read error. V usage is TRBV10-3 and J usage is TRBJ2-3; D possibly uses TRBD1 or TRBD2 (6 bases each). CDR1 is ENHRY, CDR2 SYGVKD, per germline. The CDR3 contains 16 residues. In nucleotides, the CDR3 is TGTGCCATCAGGGGGAACGGGGGCCGTGGGCCGGATACGCAGTATTTC. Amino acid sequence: CAIRGNGGRGPDTQYF.

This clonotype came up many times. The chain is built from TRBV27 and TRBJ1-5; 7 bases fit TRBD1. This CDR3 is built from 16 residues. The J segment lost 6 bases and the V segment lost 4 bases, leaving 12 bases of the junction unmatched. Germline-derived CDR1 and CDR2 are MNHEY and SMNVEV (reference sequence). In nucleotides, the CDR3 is TGTGCCAGCAGTTCAACCGGGACAGTGGGCGGTCAGCCCCAGCATTTT. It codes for CASSSTGTVGGQPQHF.

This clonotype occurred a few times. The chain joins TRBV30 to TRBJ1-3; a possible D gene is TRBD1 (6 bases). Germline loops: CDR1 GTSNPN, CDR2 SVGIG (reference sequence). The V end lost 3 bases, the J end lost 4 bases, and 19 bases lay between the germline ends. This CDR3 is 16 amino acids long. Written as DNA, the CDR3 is TGTGCCTGGAGGGACCTACAGGCAGGGGCAGGAAACACCATATATTTT. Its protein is CAWRDLQAGAGNTIYF.

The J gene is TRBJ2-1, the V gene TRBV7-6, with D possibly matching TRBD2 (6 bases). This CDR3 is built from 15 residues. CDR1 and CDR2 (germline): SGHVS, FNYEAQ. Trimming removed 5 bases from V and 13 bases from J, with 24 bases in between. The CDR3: CASSNVGDVRETQFF. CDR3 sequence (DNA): TGTGCCAGCAGCAATGTGGGGGATGTACGGGAGACCCAGTTCTTC.

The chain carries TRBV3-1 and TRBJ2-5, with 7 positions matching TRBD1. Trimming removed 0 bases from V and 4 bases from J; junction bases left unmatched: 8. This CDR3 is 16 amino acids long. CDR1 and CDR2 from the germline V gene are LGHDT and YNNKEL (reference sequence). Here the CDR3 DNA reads TGTGCCAGCAGCCAAGAACTTGAGGGGGCAGGAGAGACCCAGTACTTC. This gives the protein CASSQELEGAGETQYF.

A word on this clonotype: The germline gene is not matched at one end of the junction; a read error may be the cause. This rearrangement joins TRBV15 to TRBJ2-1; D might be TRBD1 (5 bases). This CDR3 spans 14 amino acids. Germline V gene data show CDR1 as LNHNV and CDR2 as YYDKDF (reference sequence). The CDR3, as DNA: TGTGCGGGCAGCGCAGGGCGAGGCCCAGATACGCAGTATTTC. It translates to CAGSAGRGPDTQYF. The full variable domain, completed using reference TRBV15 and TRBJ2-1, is DAMVIQNPRYQVTQFGKPVTLSCSQTLNHNVMYWYQQKSSQAPKLLFHYYDKDFNNEADTPDNFQSRRPNTSFCFLDIRSPGLGDTAMYLCAGSAGRGPDTQYFGPGTRLTVL.

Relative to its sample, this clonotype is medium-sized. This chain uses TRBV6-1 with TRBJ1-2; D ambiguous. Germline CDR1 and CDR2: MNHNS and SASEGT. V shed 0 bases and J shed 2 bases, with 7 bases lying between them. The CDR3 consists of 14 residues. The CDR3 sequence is CASSEAGKNYGYTF. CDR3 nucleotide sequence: TGTGCCAGCAGTGAAGCTGGGAAAAACTATGGCTACACCTTC.

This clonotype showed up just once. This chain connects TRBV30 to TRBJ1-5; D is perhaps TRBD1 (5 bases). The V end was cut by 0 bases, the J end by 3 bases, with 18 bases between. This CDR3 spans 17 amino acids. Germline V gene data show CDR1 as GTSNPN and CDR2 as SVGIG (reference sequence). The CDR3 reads CAWSVGRGRPSNQPQHF. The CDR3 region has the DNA TGTGCCTGGAGTGTAGGGCGGGGCAGACCATCCAATCAGCCCCAGCATTTT.